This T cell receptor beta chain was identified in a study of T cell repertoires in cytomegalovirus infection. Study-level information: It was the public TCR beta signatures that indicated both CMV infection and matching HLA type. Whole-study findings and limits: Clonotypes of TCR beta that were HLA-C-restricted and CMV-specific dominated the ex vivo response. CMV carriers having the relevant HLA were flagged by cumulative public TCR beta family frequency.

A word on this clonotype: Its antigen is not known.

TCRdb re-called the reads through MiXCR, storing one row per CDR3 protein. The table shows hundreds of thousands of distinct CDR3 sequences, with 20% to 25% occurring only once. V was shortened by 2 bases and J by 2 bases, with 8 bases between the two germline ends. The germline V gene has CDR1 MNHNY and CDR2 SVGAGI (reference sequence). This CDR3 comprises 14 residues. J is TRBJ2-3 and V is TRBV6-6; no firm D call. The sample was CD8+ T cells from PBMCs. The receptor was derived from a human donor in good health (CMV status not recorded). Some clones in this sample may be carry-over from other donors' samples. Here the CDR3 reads CASSYMDLTDTQYF. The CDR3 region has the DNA TGTGCCAGCAGTTACATGGACCTCACAGATACGCAGTATTTT.